This TCR beta chain emerged from a study of control samples from healthy donors and cancer patients. The assay was immunoSEQ multiplex PCR, and TCRdb's table has in-frame clones only and misses some. Here the sample spans about 180,000 clones, nearly 90% being singletons. The CDR3 loop spans 15 amino acids. Deletions cut 5 bases from V and 5 bases from J, with 15 bases between. Looked up from germline, CDR1 is MNHEY and CDR2 is SMNVEV (reference sequence). The sample consisted of blood. The genes are TRBV27 and TRBJ1-4; D call uncertain. The TCR comes from a woman aged 50 to 60 in good health. The CDR3 loop is CASSPREGVNEKLFF. The CDR3 DNA sequence: TGTGCCAGCAGTCCCCGGGAGGGAGTGAATGAAAAACTGTTTTTT.